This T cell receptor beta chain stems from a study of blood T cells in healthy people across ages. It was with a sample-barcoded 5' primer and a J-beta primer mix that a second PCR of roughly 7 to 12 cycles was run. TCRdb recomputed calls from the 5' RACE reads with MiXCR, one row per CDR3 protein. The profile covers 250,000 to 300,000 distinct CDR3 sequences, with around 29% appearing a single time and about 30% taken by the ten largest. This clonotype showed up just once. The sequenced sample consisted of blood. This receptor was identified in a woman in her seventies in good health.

CDR3 region: CASSQGYTYNEQFF. Here the CDR3 DNA reads TGTGCCAGCAGCCAAGGTTATACCTACAATGAGCAGTTCTTC. The chain is built from TRBV3-1 and TRBJ2-1; no clear D gene. V lost 1 base to trimming and J lost 2 bases, with 6 bases between them. Germline V CDR1 and CDR2: LGHDT, YNNKEL (reference sequence). CDR3 length: 14 residues.